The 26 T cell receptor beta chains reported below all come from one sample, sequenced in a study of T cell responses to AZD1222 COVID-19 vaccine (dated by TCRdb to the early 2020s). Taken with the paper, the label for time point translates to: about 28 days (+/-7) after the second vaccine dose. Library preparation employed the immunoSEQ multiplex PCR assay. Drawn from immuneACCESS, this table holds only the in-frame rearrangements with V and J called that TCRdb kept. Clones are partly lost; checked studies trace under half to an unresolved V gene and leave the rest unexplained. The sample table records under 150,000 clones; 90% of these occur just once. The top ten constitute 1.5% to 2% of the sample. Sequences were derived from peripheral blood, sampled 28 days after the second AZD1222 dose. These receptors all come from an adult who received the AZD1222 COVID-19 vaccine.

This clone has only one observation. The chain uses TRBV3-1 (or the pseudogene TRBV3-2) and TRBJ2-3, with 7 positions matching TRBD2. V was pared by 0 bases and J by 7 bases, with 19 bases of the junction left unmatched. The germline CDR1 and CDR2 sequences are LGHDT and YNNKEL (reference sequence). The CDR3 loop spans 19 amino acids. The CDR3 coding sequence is TGTGCCAGCAGCCAAGATTGGTCAAGGCAGGGACTAAGACAAAATACGCAGTATTTT. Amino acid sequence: CASSQDWSRQGLRQNTQYF.

CDR3 sequence (DNA): TGTGCCAGCAGTGAAGGGACAACTAATAATTCACCCCTCCACTTT. This sequence encodes CASSEGTTNNSPLHF. V and J are TRBV6-1 and TRBJ1-6; D perhaps matches TRBD1 (5 bases). Germline V gives CDR1 MNHNS, CDR2 SASEGT. The CDR3 has 15 residues. V dropped 1 base and J dropped 5 bases, with 9 bases sitting between them.

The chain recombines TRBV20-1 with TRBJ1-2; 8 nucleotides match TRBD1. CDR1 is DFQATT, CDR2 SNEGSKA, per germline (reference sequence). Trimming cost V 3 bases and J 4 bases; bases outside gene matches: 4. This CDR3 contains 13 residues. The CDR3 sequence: CSASLQGAYGYTF. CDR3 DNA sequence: TGCAGTGCTAGTCTCCAGGGGGCCTATGGCTACACCTTC.

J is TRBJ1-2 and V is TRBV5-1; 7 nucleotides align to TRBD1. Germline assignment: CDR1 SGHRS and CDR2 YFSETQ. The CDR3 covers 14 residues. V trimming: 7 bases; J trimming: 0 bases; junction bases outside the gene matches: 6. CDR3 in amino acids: CASSGTASNYGYTF. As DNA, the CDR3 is TGCGCCAGCTCAGGGACAGCCTCTAACTATGGCTACACCTTC.

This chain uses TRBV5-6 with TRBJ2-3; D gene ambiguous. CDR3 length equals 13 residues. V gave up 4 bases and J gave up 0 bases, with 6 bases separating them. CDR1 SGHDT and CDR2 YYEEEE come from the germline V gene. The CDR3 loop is CASSLSSTDTQYF. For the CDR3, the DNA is TGTGCCAGCAGCCTATCAAGCACAGATACGCAGTATTTT.

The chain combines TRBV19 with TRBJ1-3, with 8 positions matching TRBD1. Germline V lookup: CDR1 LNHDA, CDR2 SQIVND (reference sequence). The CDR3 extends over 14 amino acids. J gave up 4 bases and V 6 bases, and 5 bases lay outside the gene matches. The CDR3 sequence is CASRDRADGNTIYF. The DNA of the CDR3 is TGTGCCAGTAGGGACAGGGCGGACGGAAACACCATATATTTT.

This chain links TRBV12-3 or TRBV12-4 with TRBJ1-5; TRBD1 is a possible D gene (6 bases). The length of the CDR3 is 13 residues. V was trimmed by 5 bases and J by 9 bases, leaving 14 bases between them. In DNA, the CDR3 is TGTGCCAGCAGTAGACAGGTTCAGGGGCCCCAGCATTTT. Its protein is CASSRQVQGPQHF.

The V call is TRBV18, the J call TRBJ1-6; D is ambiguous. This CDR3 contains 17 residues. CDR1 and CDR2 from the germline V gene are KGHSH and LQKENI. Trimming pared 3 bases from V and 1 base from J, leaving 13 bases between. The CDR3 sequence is CASSPEAGMSYNSPLHF. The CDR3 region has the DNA TGTGCCAGCTCACCGGAAGCGGGAATGTCCTATAATTCACCCCTCCACTTT.

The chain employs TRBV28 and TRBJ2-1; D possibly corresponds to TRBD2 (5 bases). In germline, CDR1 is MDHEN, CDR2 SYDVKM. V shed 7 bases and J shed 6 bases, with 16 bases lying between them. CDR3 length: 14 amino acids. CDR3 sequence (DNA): TGTGCCAGCATCCCTAGCTCGGTTATCAATGAGCAGTTCTTC. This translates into CASIPSSVINEQFF. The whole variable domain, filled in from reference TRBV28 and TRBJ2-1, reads DVKVTQSSRYLVKRTGEKVFLECVQDMDHENMFWYRQDPGLGLRLIYFSYDVKMKEKGDIPEGYSVSREKKERFSLILESASTNQTSMYLCASIPSSVINEQFFGPGTRLTVL.

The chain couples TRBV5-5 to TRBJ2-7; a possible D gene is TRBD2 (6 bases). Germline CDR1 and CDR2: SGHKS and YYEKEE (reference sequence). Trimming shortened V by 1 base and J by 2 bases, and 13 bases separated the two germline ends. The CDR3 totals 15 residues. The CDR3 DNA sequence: TGTGCCAGCAGCTTGCGCGGGAAGGATACCTACGAGCAGTACGTC. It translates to CASSLRGKDTYEQYV.

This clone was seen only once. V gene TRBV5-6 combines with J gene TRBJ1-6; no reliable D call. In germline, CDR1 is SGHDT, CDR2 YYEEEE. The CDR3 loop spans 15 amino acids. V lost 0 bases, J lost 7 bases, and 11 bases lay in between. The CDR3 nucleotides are TGTGCCAGCAGCTTGGGGACCCGTTGGAATTCACCCCTCCACTTT. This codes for CASSLGTRWNSPLHF.

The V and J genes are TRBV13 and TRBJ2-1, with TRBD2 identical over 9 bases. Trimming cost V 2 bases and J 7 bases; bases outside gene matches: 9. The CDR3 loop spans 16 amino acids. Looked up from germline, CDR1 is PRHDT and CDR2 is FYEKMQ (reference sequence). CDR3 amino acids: CASSLSAGGLRNEQFF. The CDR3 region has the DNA TGTGCCAGCAGCTTAAGCGCGGGGGGGCTACGGAATGAGCAGTTCTTC.

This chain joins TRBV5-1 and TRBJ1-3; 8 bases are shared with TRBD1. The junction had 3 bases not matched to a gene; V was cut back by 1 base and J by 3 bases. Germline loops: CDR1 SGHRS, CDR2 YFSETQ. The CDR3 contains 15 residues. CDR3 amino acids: CASSLSQGDGNTIYF. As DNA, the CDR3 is TGCGCCAGCAGCTTGTCACAGGGGGATGGAAACACCATATATTTT.

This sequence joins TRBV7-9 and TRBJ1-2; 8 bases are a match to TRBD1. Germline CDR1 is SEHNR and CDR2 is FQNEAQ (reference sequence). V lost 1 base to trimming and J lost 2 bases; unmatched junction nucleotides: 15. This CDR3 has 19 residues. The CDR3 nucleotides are TGTGCCAGCAGCTTAGGACCCCGCCCGAACAGGGGGGACAACTATGGCTACACCTTC. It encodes CASSLGPRPNRGDNYGYTF.

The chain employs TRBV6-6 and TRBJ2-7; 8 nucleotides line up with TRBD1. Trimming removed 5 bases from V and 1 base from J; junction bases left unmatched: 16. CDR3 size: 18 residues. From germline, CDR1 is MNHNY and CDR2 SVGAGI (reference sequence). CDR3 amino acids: CASSRYRGTGRGSYEQYV. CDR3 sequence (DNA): TGTGCCAGCAGTCGGTACAGGGGGACGGGCCGGGGGTCCTACGAGCAGTACGTC.

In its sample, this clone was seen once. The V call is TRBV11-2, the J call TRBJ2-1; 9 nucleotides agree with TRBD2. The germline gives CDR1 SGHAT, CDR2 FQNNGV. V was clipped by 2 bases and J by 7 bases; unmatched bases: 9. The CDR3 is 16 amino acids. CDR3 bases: TGTGCCAGCAGCTTACGAGGCGGGAGGGCCCCGAATGAGCAGTTCTTC. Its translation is CASSLRGGRAPNEQFF.

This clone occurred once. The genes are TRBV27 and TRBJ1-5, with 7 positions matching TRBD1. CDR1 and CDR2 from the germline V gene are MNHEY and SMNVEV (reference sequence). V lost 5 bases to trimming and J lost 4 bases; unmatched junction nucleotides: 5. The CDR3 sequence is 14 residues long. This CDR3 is CASSPWTGNQPQHF. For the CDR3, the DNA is TGTGCCAGCAGTCCCTGGACAGGAAATCAGCCCCAGCATTTT.

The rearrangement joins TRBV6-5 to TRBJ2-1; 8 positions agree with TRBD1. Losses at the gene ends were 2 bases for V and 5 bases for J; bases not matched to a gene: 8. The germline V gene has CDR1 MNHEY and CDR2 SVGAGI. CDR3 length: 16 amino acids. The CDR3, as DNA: TGTGCCAGCAGTTACGCCCGGGACAGGAGGGACAATGAGCAGTTCTTC. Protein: CASSYARDRRDNEQFF.

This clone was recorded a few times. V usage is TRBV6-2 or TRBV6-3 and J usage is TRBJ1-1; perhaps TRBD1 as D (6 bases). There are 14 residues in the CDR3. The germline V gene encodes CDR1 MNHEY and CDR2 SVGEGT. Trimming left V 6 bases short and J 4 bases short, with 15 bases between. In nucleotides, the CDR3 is TGTGCCAGCAGCCTGAAGGGGGTGGGCACTGAAGCTTTCTTT. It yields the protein CASSLKGVGTEAFF.

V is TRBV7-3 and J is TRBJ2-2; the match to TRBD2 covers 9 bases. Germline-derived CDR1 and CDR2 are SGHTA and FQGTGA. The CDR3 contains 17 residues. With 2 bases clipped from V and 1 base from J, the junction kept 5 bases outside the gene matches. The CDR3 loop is CASSLARTSVNTGELFF. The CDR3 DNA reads TGTGCCAGCAGCTTAGCCCGGACTAGCGTGAACACCGGGGAGCTGTTTTTT.

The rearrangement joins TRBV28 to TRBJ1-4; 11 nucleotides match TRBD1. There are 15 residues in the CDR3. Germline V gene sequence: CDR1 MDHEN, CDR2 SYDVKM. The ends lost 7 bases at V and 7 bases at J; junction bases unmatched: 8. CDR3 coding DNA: TGTGCCAGCAACTTGGGCGGGACAGGGGGTGAAAAACTGTTTTTT. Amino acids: CASNLGGTGGEKLFF.

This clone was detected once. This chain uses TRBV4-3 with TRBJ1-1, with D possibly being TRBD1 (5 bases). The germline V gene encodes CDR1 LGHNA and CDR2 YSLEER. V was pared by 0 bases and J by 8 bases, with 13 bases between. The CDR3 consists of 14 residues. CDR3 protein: CASSQEGGAEEAFF. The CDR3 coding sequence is TGCGCCAGCAGCCAAGAAGGAGGGGCCGAAGAAGCTTTCTTT.

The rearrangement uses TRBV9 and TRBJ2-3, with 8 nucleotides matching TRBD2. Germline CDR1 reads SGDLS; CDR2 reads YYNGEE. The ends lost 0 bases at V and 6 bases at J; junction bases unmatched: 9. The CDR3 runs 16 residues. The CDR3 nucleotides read TGTGCCAGCAGCGTAGATAGCGGGGCCCTCCGGGATACGCAGTATTTT. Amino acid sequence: CASSVDSGALRDTQYF.

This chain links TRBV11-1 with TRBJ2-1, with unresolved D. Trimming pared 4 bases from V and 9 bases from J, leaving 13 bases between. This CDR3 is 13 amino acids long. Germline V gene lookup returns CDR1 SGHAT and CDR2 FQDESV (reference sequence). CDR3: CASSSDTVGEQFF. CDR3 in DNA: TGTGCCAGCAGCTCTGACACCGTGGGTGAGCAGTTCTTC.

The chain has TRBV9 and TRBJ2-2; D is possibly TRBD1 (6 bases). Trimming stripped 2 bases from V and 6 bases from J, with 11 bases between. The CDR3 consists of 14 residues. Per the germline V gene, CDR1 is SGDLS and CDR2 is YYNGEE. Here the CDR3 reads CASSVTGFSGELFF. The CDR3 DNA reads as TGTGCCAGCAGCGTTACAGGGTTCTCCGGGGAGCTGTTTTTT. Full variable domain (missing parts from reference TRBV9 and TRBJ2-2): DSGVTQTPKHLITATGQRVTLRCSPRSGDLSVYWYQQSLDQGLQFLIQYYNGEERAKGNILERFSAQQFPDLHSELNLSSLELGDSALYFCASSVTGFSGELFFGEGSRLTVL.

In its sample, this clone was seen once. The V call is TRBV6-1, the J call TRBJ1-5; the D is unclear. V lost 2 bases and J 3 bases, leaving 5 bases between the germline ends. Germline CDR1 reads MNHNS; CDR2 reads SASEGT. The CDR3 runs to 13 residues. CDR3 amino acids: CASSETYNQPQHF. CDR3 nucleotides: TGTGCCAGCAGTGAAACGTACAATCAGCCCCAGCATTTT.